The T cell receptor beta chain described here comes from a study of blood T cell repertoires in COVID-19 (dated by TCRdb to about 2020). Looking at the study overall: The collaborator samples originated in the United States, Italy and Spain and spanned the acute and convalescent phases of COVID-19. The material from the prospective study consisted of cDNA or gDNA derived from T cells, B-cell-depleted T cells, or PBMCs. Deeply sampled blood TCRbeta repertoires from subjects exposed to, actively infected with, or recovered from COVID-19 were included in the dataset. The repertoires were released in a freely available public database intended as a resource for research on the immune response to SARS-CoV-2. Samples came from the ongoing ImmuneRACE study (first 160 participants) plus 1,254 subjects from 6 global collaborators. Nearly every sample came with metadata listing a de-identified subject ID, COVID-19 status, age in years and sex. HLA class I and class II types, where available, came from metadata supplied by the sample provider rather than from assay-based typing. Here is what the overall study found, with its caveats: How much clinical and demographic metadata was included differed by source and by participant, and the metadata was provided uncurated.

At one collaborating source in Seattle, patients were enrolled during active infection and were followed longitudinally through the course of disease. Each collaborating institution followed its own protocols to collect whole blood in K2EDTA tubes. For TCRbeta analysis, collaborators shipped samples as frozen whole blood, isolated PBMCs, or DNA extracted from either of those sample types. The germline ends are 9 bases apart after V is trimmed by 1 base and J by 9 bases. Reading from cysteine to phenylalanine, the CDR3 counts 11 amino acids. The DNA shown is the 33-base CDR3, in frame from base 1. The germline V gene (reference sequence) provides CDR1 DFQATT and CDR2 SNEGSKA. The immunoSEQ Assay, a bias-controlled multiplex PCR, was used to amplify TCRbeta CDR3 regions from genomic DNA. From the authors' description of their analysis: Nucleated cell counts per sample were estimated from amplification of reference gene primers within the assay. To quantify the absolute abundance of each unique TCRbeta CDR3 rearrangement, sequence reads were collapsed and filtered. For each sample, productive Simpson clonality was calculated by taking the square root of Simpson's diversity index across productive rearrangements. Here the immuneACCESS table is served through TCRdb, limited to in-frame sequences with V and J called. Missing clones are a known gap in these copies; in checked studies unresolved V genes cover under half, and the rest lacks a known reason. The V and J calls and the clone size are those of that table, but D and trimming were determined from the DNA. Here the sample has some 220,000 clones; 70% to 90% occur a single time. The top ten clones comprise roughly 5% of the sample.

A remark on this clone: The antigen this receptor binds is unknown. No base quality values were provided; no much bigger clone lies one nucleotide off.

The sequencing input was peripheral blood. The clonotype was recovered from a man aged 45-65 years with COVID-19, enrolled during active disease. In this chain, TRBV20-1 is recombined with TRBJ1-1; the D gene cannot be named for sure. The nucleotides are TGCAGTGCTAGAGTTCCAGGTCAAGCTTTCTTT. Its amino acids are CSARVPGQAFF.